Below are 26 T cell receptor beta chains sequenced from a single sample in a study of OX40 agonist ivuxolimab in advanced cancers. Sequencing used immunoSEQ multiplex PCR; TCRdb keeps in-frame clones, though not all of them. In the table there are about 77,000 clones, around 80% of which are singletons. The input for sequencing was CD4+ or CD8+ T cells sorted from blood, taken in a trial of the OX40 agonist ivuxolimab. These receptors were taken from an adult with an advanced solid tumor such as melanoma, head and neck, liver or kidney cancer.

V is TRBV28 and J is TRBJ1-1, with TRBD1 as a possible D gene (5 bases). The CDR3 runs to 10 residues. Germline-derived CDR1 and CDR2 are MDHEN and SYDVKM. Trimming pared 7 bases from V and 11 bases from J, leaving 11 bases between. CDR3 nucleotides: TGTGCCAGCAATGGGGGTCAGGCTTTCTTT. Its protein product is CASNGGQAFF.

The chain employs TRBV6-1 and TRBJ2-7; 9 positions match TRBD1. Trimming removed 4 bases from V and 0 bases from J; junction bases left unmatched: 4. The germline V gene has CDR1 MNHNS and CDR2 SASEGT. This CDR3 has 15 residues. This CDR3 is CASSGPGQGSYEQYF. The CDR3 nucleotides read TGTGCCAGCAGTGGACCGGGACAGGGCTCCTACGAGCAGTACTTC.

This chain uses TRBV9 with TRBJ2-5; no clear D. The CDR3 sequence is 15 residues long. V shed 1 base and J shed 5 bases, with 15 bases lying between them. CDR1 and CDR2 from the germline V gene are SGDLS and YYNGEE. This chain's CDR3 is CASSVHSGVDETQYF. The CDR3, as DNA: TGTGCCAGCAGCGTACACAGTGGAGTAGATGAGACCCAGTACTTC.

This rearrangement joins TRBV5-4 to TRBJ2-5; possibly TRBD2 for D (6 bases). The CDR3 has 14 residues. Trimming stripped 4 bases from V and 4 bases from J, with 14 bases between. Per germline, CDR1 SGHNT and CDR2 YYREEE (reference sequence). The CDR3 here is CASSGRDSGETQYF. The CDR3 bases are TGTGCCAGCAGCGGCCGGGACTCCGGAGAGACCCAGTACTTC.

The rearrangement uses TRBV19 and TRBJ2-1, with D tentatively TRBD2 (5 bases). Trimming removed 7 bases from V and 9 bases from J, with 10 bases in between. The germline gives CDR1 LNHDA, CDR2 SQIVND (reference sequence). CDR3 length: 11 amino acids. The CDR3 coding sequence is TGTGCCAGTAACGGCCGGGGTGAGCAGTTCTTC. Its protein is CASNGRGEQFF.

This clone was counted a few times. The rearrangement links TRBV4-3 to TRBJ2-7, with D perhaps assigned TRBD1 or TRBD2 (5 bases each). V was shortened by 2 bases and J by 6 bases, with 23 bases between the two germline ends. CDR1 is LGHNA and CDR2 is YSLEER in the germline V gene. This CDR3 has 17 residues. The CDR3 sequence: CASSQTYGTRGNSEQYF. CDR3 coding DNA: TGCGCCAGCAGCCAAACTTACGGAACTAGGGGCAACTCCGAGCAGTACTTC.

This chain joins TRBV11-3 and TRBJ2-3, with 10 positions matching TRBD2. Trimming removed 1 base from V and 0 bases from J; junction bases left unmatched: 10. This CDR3 is 19 amino acids long. CDR1 is SGHNT and CDR2 is YENEEA in the germline V gene. The DNA of the CDR3 is TGTGCCAGCAGCTTAGGCGATCGGCTAGCGGGGGCCAGCACAGATACGCAGTATTTT. Translation gives CASSLGDRLAGASTDTQYF.

The chain joins TRBV5-6 to TRBJ1-6, with 8 bases fitting TRBD1. Germline trimming cut 3 bases from V and 5 bases from J; bases unmatched to any gene: 7. This CDR3 has 16 amino acids. The germline V gene encodes CDR1 SGHDT and CDR2 YYEEEE. The CDR3 region is CASSSGTGDNNSPLHF. The CDR3 DNA reads TGTGCCAGCAGCTCGGGGACAGGAGATAATAATTCACCCCTCCACTTT.

The chain employs TRBV5-4 and TRBJ2-3; TRBD2 matches at 12 bases. Losses at the gene ends were 0 bases for V and 1 base for J; bases not matched to a gene: 0. The CDR3 is made up of 16 amino acids. CDR1 and CDR2 from the germline V gene are SGHNT and YYREEE (reference sequence). The CDR3 nucleotides are TGTGCCAGCAGCTTGGCTAGCGGGGGGGGCACAGATACGCAGTATTTT. Protein sequence: CASSLASGGGTDTQYF.

The chain combines TRBV9 with TRBJ2-5, with TRBD2 matching 8 bases. Germline loops: CDR1 SGDLS, CDR2 YYNGEE. Trimming at V came to 3 bases and at J to 0 bases, leaving 7 bases not matched to a gene. This CDR3 comprises 16 residues. For the CDR3, the DNA is TGTGCCAGCAGCGGAAATAGCGGGACGTACCAAGAGACCCAGTACTTC. Its protein product is CASSGNSGTYQETQYF.

This chain uses TRBV19 with TRBJ1-2; D is perhaps TRBD1 (5 bases). The CDR3 covers 13 residues. Trimming removed 8 bases at V and 4 bases at J, with 14 bases between. Germline V gene lookup returns CDR1 LNHDA and CDR2 SQIVND (reference sequence). The CDR3 region has the DNA TGTGCCAGTCTATCTGGGACGGGCTATGGCTACACCTTC. As protein: CASLSGTGYGYTF.

The genes are TRBV5-5 and TRBJ2-7; D is perhaps TRBD2 (6 bases). CDR1 is SGHKS and CDR2 is YYEKEE in the germline V gene (reference sequence). The V end lost 3 bases, the J end lost 6 bases, and 25 bases lay between the germline ends. The CDR3 totals 17 residues. The DNA for the CDR3 is TGTGCCAGCAGCTCTTATACTAGCCTCCTAAGTTCCCTCGAGCAGTACTTC. Protein sequence: CASSSYTSLLSSLEQYF.

CDR3 in amino acids: CASSLDVGNQPQHF. DNA for the CDR3: TGTGCCAGCAGCTTAGACGTCGGCAATCAGCCCCAGCATTTT. The chain carries TRBV7-8 and TRBJ1-5; no clear D. V shed 1 base and J shed 2 bases, with 6 bases lying between them. Germline CDR1 and CDR2: SGHVS and FQNEAQ. The CDR3 consists of 14 residues.

This chain connects TRBV21-1 to TRBJ2-1; the DNA was not used to check the table's D call, TRBD2. TRBV21-1 is an annotated pseudogene. CDR3 length: 19 amino acids. CDR3 sequence: CATHQWASGRAHPYNEQFF. For the CDR3, the DNA is TGTGCCACCCATCAATGGGCTAGCGGGAGGGCCCATCCCTACAATGAGCAGTTCTTC.

The J gene is TRBJ1-1, the V gene TRBV2; D gene unclear. V was clipped by 8 bases and J by 6 bases, with 10 bases between them. The CDR3 covers 11 residues. CDR1 and CDR2 from the germline V gene are SNHLY and FYNNEI. CDR3 coding DNA: TGTGCCAGCCGGGAGGGCCCTGAAGCTTTCTTT. Its translation: CASREGPEAFF.

This sequence joins TRBV19 and TRBJ1-2; TRBD1 matches 7 bases. This CDR3 has 14 residues. Germline trimming cut 8 bases from V and 4 bases from J; bases unmatched to any gene: 10. Germline-derived CDR1 and CDR2 are LNHDA and SQIVND (reference sequence). The CDR3 loop reads CASGRDSLFYGYTF. CDR3 coding DNA: TGTGCCAGTGGCCGGGACAGCTTGTTCTATGGCTACACCTTC. Combining the CDR3 with reference TRBV19 and TRBJ1-2 gives the whole variable domain DGGITQSPKYLFRKEGQNVTLSCEQNLNHDAMYWYRQDPGQGLRLIYYSQIVNDFQKGDIAEGYSVSREKKESFPLTVTSAQKNPTAFYLCASGRDSLFYGYTFGSGTRLTVV.

This sequence joins TRBV6-1 and TRBJ2-7, with TRBD1 matching over 10 bases. From germline, CDR1 is MNHNS and CDR2 SASEGT. The CDR3 spans 15 residues. After removal of 4 bases from V and 2 bases from J, the junction contained 5 bases not matched to a gene. The CDR3 loop is CASSARGQGTYEQYF. CDR3 bases: TGTGCCAGCAGTGCCCGGGGACAGGGGACCTACGAGCAGTACTTC.

The gene calls are TRBV21-1 and TRBJ2-6; the listed D gene, TRBD1, was not tested against the DNA. TRBV21-1 is classified as a pseudogene. This CDR3 region has 20 residues. DNA of the CDR3: TGTGCCAGCAGCAATCCGGCCAGGGGGAAGGGGTGCTCTGGGGCCAACGTCCTGACTTTC. It translates to CASSNPARGKGCSGANVLTF.

The V gene is TRBV6-5, the J gene TRBJ2-1; D remains unclear. This CDR3 spans 12 amino acids. The V end lost 6 bases, the J end lost 7 bases, and 10 bases lay between the germline ends. Germline CDR1 is MNHEY and CDR2 is SVGAGI. The CDR3 bases are TGTGCCAGCAGCCGGCTGGGAAATGAGCAGTTCTTC. Translation gives CASSRLGNEQFF.

This chain connects TRBV5-1 to TRBJ2-3; D is perhaps TRBD2 (7 bases). Trimming took off 3 bases at V and 10 bases at J, with 27 bases between the two ends. Germline V gives CDR1 SGHRS, CDR2 YFSETQ. This CDR3 is built from 17 residues. Written as DNA, the CDR3 is TGCGCCAGCAGCTCTTCCCTAGCGGTGCCTGATAAGGGGGCGCAGTATTTT. Protein: CASSSSLAVPDKGAQYF.

In its sample, this clone was seen a few times. This chain links TRBV5-1 with TRBJ1-1, with D unresolved. The germline V and J ends were trimmed by 1 base and 2 bases, with 9 bases remaining between them. This CDR3 has 14 residues. Germline V gene lookup returns CDR1 SGHRS and CDR2 YFSETQ. The CDR3 nucleotides are TGCGCCAGCAGCTTGTCTGGCGGAAACACTGAAGCTTTCTTT. Translation gives CASSLSGGNTEAFF.

This chain joins TRBV5-1 and TRBJ2-2; D is perhaps TRBD2 (5 bases). V was shortened by 2 bases and J by 4 bases, with 9 bases between the two germline ends. Germline V gene lookup returns CDR1 SGHRS and CDR2 YFSETQ. The CDR3 has 14 amino acids. DNA of the CDR3: TGCGCCAGCAGCTTCGGACTTACCACCGGGGAGCTGTTTTTT. Amino acids: CASSFGLTTGELFF.

This chain uses TRBV15 with TRBJ1-5; D perhaps matches TRBD1 (5 bases). Germline assignment: CDR1 LNHNV and CDR2 YYDKDF (reference sequence). The germline V and J ends were trimmed by 2 bases and 7 bases, with 9 bases remaining between them. The CDR3 length is 13 residues. This chain's CDR3 is CATSRRGMQPQHF. CDR3 bases: TGTGCCACCAGCAGACGGGGGATGCAGCCCCAGCATTTT.

The chain couples TRBV7-9 to TRBJ1-2; TRBD1 might be the D (6 bases). CDR3 length: 14 residues. Germline V gives CDR1 SEHNR, CDR2 FQNEAQ (reference sequence). V lost 1 base to trimming and J lost 4 bases, with 10 bases between them. The CDR3 DNA reads TGTGCCAGCAGCTTAGGGGGCAGGGGCTATGGCTACACCTTC. This sequence encodes CASSLGGRGYGYTF.

The V and J genes are TRBV29-1 and TRBJ1-1; possibly TRBD1 for D (6 bases). Germline values: CDR1 SQVTM, CDR2 ANQGSEA. V gave up 2 bases and J gave up 4 bases, with 11 bases separating them. This CDR3 contains 13 residues. The chain's CDR3 is CSVETGRGTEAFF. CDR3 bases: TGCAGCGTTGAAACAGGGAGGGGCACTGAAGCTTTCTTT.

The CDR3 spells CASSSGAGGEGYGYTF. CDR3 sequence (DNA): TGTGCCAGCAGCTCCGGTGCTGGAGGTGAGGGCTATGGCTACACCTTC. The chain combines TRBV11-3 with TRBJ1-2; D not resolved. Germline values: CDR1 SGHNT, CDR2 YENEEA. Trimming stripped 4 bases from V and 4 bases from J, with 19 bases between. The CDR3 length is 16 residues.